This TCR beta chain was sequenced in a study of blood T cell repertoires in COVID-19. This CDR3 has 11 residues. Per the germline V gene, CDR1 is DFQATT and CDR2 is SNEGSKA (reference sequence). The V end lost 2 bases, the J end lost 6 bases, and 6 bases lay between the germline ends. Sequenced by immunoSEQ multiplex PCR; TCRdb stores in-frame clones only, minus some. Among 70,000 or so clones, around 80% were seen once, and the ten largest hold under 3%. The sample consisted of peripheral blood. The V call is TRBV20-1, the J call TRBJ2-3; D remains ambiguous. This TCR came from an older man with active or convalescent COVID-19. This CDR3 reads CSARLYDTQYF. CDR3 nucleotide sequence: TGCAGTGCTAGACTATACGATACGCAGTATTTT.